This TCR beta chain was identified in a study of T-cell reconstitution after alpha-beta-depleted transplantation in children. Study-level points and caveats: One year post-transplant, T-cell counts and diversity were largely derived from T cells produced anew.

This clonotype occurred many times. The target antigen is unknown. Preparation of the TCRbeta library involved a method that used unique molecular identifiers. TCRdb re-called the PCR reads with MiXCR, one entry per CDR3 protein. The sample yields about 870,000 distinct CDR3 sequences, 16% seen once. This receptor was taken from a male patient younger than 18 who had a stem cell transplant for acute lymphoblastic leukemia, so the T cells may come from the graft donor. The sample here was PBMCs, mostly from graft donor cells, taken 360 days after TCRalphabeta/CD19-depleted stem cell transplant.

CDR3 protein: CSARSISVNTEAFF. The CDR3 DNA reads as TGCAGTGCTAGAAGTATCTCCGTGAACACTGAAGCTTTCTTT. The chain carries TRBV20-1 and TRBJ1-1; no definite D call. The ends were cut back, 2 bases at V and 0 bases at J, with 10 bases in the middle. The CDR3 has 14 amino acids. Germline-derived CDR1 and CDR2 are DFQATT and SNEGSKA (reference sequence).